The rows below give T cell receptor beta chains drawn from one sample of a study of a mutant IDH1 vaccine in newly diagnosed glioma. Sequenced by immunoSEQ multiplex PCR; TCRdb stores in-frame clones only, minus some. The sample has under 150,000 clones, roughly 78% seen once. Their antigen targets remain unknown. This specimen consisted of PBMCs, obtained from a glioma patient whose treatment included an IDH1 peptide vaccine. The receptors were gathered from a man aged 40-49 years with glioma. The conserved cysteine and the conserved F or W are not part of the CDR3 here. Each record gives: J gene, V gene, CDR3 protein.

j_call: TRBJ2-5
v_call: TRBV19
cdr3_aa: ASRRTAYQETQY

j_call: TRBJ2-2
v_call: TRBV4-2
cdr3_aa: ASSPGTANTGELF

j_call: TRBJ1-5
v_call: TRBV6-6
cdr3_aa: ATSLGTGDSNQPQH

j_call: TRBJ2-2
v_call: TRBV9
cdr3_aa: ASSVGLGSTGELF

j_call: TRBJ2-4
v_call: TRBV4-2
cdr3_aa: ASSQDDGRTSGGKNIQY

j_call: TRBJ1-1
v_call: TRBV5-1
cdr3_aa: ASSGTATNTEAF

j_call: TRBJ2-3
v_call: TRBV10-3
cdr3_aa: AISRGLAGVRDTQY

j_call: TRBJ1-4
v_call: TRBV14
cdr3_aa: ASSGLADRGEKLF

j_call: TRBJ2-7
v_call: TRBV2
cdr3_aa: ASSGAQGAMSYEQY

j_call: TRBJ1-3
v_call: TRBV6-5
cdr3_aa: ASRAGEGNTIY

j_call: TRBJ2-1
v_call: TRBV7-8
cdr3_aa: ASSLGPSGSLNEQF

j_call: TRBJ2-7
v_call: TRBV11-3
cdr3_aa: ASSLGQGVWPLYYEQY

j_call: TRBJ1-2
v_call: TRBV28
cdr3_aa: ASSWGGRVNYGYT

j_call: TRBJ1-2
v_call: TRBV19
cdr3_aa: ASSTEGGHRGYGYT

j_call: TRBJ2-1
v_call: TRBV4-3
cdr3_aa: ASSQDTLPGEQF

j_call: TRBJ2-1
v_call: TRBV19
cdr3_aa: ASSILTSPPHNEQF

j_call: TRBJ1-2
v_call: TRBV6-5
cdr3_aa: ASNQDRGGYGYT

j_call: TRBJ2-1
v_call: TRBV4-2
cdr3_aa: ASSQDRGSSYNEQF

j_call: NA
v_call: TRBV9
cdr3_aa: ASSPRVGYEQY

j_call: TRBJ1-5
v_call: TRBV28
cdr3_aa: ASSFRGEEQPQH

j_call: TRBJ2-1
v_call: TRBV2
cdr3_aa: ASSEGDGRALNEQF

j_call: TRBJ1-5
v_call: TRBV25-1
cdr3_aa: ASRGQGSGNQPQH

j_call: TRBJ2-2
v_call: TRBV6-1
cdr3_aa: ASTQGAYTGELF

j_call: TRBJ1-6
v_call: TRBV6-1
cdr3_aa: ASSVTGDSPLH

j_call: TRBJ2-1
v_call: TRBV14
cdr3_aa: ASSHGGSSYNEQF

j_call: TRBJ2-5
v_call: TRBV27
cdr3_aa: ASSSRQGWRETQY

j_call: TRBJ1-1
v_call: TRBV18
cdr3_aa: ASSPRKVAGPNTEAF

j_call: TRBJ1-5
v_call: TRBV6-6
cdr3_aa: ASSYSRDSLNQPQH

j_call: TRBJ1-2
v_call: TRBV2
cdr3_aa: ASSEVGPNYGYT

j_call: TRBJ2-5
v_call: TRBV19
cdr3_aa: ASSPGQQETQY

j_call: TRBJ1-5
v_call: TRBV19
cdr3_aa: ASSIDRAWNQPQH

j_call: TRBJ2-1
v_call: TRBV5-1
cdr3_aa: ASSSAGGLENEQF

j_call: TRBJ2-7
v_call: TRBV5-1
cdr3_aa: ASSMDIAYEQY

j_call: TRBJ2-7
v_call: TRBV28
cdr3_aa: ASSPGPRSSYEQY

j_call: TRBJ1-1
v_call: TRBV10-3
cdr3_aa: AIRDVGRGDTEAF

j_call: TRBJ2-5
v_call: TRBV4-1
cdr3_aa: ASSQVGGKETQY

j_call: TRBJ2-3
v_call: TRBV7-2
cdr3_aa: ASSLGTSADTQY

j_call: TRBJ2-1
v_call: TRBV10-1
cdr3_aa: ASSGRPGLERNEQF

j_call: TRBJ1-5
v_call: TRBV27
cdr3_aa: ASSTLGKGPEGWRSPQH

j_call: TRBJ2-5
v_call: TRBV5-4
cdr3_aa: ASGVDPGRRETQY

j_call: TRBJ1-6
v_call: TRBV30
cdr3_aa: AWSVPGMRPLH

j_call: TRBJ1-2
v_call: TRBV6-5
cdr3_aa: ASRYEMTGYT

j_call: TRBJ1-5
v_call: TRBV18
cdr3_aa: ASSLQGGSNQPQH

j_call: TRBJ2-3
v_call: TRBV19
cdr3_aa: ASSIVGGLWASTDTQY

j_call: TRBJ2-1
v_call: TRBV7-7
cdr3_aa: ASSGGHYNEQF

j_call: TRBJ1-1
v_call: TRBV6-1
cdr3_aa: ASRVGGPTEAF

j_call: TRBJ2-7
v_call: TRBV11-2
cdr3_aa: ASSLYLIGPGTGKGEQY